These 5 T cell receptor beta chains came from one sample sequenced in a study of T cell changes during pregnancy in multiple sclerosis. Method: immunoSEQ multiplex PCR; TCRdb's copy keeps in-frame clones and lacks some. The sample comprises fewer than 95,000 clones, roughly 90% of which are singletons, and 1.5% to 2% rests with the top ten. Sequences were derived from peripheral blood, sampled in the first trimester of pregnancy. Every receptor here comes from a female donor in good health, enrolled as a control in a pregnancy study.

This chain joins TRBV9 and TRBJ2-3; D remains unclear. CDR3 length: 13 amino acids. CDR1 is SGDLS, CDR2 YYNGEE, per germline. V was pared by 4 bases and J by 5 bases, with 11 bases between. The CDR3 sequence: CASSSSTGDTQYF. The CDR3 bases are TGTGCCAGCAGCTCTTCTACGGGAGATACGCAGTATTTT.

The gene calls are TRBV4-1 and TRBJ2-3; D gene unclear. Deletions cut 8 bases from V and 1 base from J, with 10 bases between. Germline lookup yields CDR1 MGHRA and CDR2 YSYEKL. This CDR3 is 13 amino acids long. This CDR3 reads CASEPGGTDTQYF. The CDR3 bases are TGCGCCAGCGAACCAGGCGGCACAGATACGCAGTATTTT.

This chain joins TRBV11-2 and TRBJ2-7; 10 nucleotides match TRBD1. The CDR3 runs to 13 residues. V lost 8 bases to trimming and J lost 6 bases; unmatched junction nucleotides: 7. In germline, CDR1 is SGHAT, CDR2 FQNNGV. The CDR3 bases are TGTGCCAGCGCCTGGGGACAGGGGCGCGAGCAGTACTTC. Protein sequence: CASAWGQGREQYF. The entire variable domain, with the rest obtained from reference TRBV11-2 and TRBJ2-7, is as follows: EAGVAQSPRYKIIEKRQSVAFWCNPISGHATLYWYQQILGQGPKLLIQFQNNGVVDDSQLPKDRFSAERLKGVDSTLKIQPAKLEDSAVYLCASAWGQGREQYFGPGTRLTVT.

A single count supports this clone. This chain connects TRBV7-6 to TRBJ2-3, with D tentatively TRBD1 (6 bases). CDR1 and CDR2 from the germline V gene are SGHVS and FNYEAQ. V was shortened by 3 bases and J by 0 bases, with 25 bases between the two germline ends. This CDR3 region has 20 residues. The CDR3 DNA reads as TGTGCCAGCAGCTTTTCAGGGGCCTCCCTCCTCCCCTTTAGCACAGATACGCAGTATTTT. This gives the protein CASSFSGASLLPFSTDTQYF.

This clone was counted a single time. The chain is built from TRBV5-8 and TRBJ2-1; 8 nucleotides match TRBD2. This CDR3 has 13 residues. The V gene end was trimmed by 2 bases and the J gene end by 9 bases; junction bases not matched to a gene: 4. The germline V gene has CDR1 SGHTS and CDR2 YDEGEE. The CDR3, as DNA: TGTGCCAGCAGCTTACGGGAGGGCCTTGAGCAGTTCTTC. It specifies CASSLREGLEQFF.